One and the same sample provided the 22 T cell receptor beta chains below, sequenced in a study of blood T cell repertoires in COVID-19. Assay: immunoSEQ multiplex PCR; the TCRdb copy retains only in-frame clones and omits some. This table has 200,000 or so clones, about 88% appearing once. The sequenced sample was peripheral blood. The receptor set was obtained from a man between 65 and 79 years old with active or convalescent COVID-19.

The chain recombines TRBV10-3 with TRBJ1-6; no clear D gene. This CDR3 region has 13 residues. Trimming cost V 10 bases and J 5 bases, with 12 bases left between them. Germline CDR1 and CDR2: ENHRY and SYGVKD. This CDR3 reads CATQVGNNSPLHF. CDR3 nucleotide sequence: TGTGCCACGCAGGTGGGCAATAATTCACCCCTCCACTTT.

The gene calls are TRBV18 and TRBJ2-3; the D is unclear. CDR3 length: 15 amino acids. In germline, CDR1 is KGHSH, CDR2 LQKENI. Trimming cost V 3 bases and J 1 base, with 11 bases left between them. The CDR3 reads CASSPNSRGTDTQYF. DNA of the CDR3: TGTGCCAGCTCACCTAACTCTCGGGGCACAGATACGCAGTATTTT.

The chain links TRBV30 to TRBJ2-5, with D tentatively TRBD1 (5 bases). The CDR3 totals 15 residues. Trimming took off 2 bases at V and 5 bases at J, with 18 bases between the two ends. The germline V gene encodes CDR1 GTSNPN and CDR2 SVGIG (reference sequence). CDR3 sequence (DNA): TGTGCCTGGAGTTCCGGAAAAGGAAGGGGCGAGACCCAGTACTTC. Its protein is CAWSSGKGRGETQYF.

The rearrangement links TRBV27 to TRBJ2-7; tentatively, D is TRBD1 (5 bases). Trimming took off 1 base at V and 3 bases at J, with 16 bases between the two ends. This CDR3 is 16 amino acids long. In germline, CDR1 is MNHEY, CDR2 SMNVEV (reference sequence). CDR3 in DNA: TGTGCCAGCAGTTTATACTATCAGGGCGGCAACTACGAGCAGTACTTC. Its translation is CASSLYYQGGNYEQYF.

V is TRBV11-3 and J is TRBJ2-7, with D possibly being TRBD1 (5 bases). The CDR3 totals 14 residues. In germline, CDR1 is SGHNT, CDR2 YENEEA. V dropped 2 bases and J dropped 7 bases, with 15 bases sitting between them. CDR3 sequence: CASSLNRHSGEQYF. The CDR3 region has the DNA TGTGCCAGCAGCTTAAACAGGCACAGTGGGGAGCAGTACTTC.

This chain links TRBV28 with TRBJ2-7; TRBD2 matches at 7 bases. Germline CDR1 and CDR2: MDHEN and SYDVKM. V trimming: 5 bases; J trimming: 3 bases; junction bases outside the gene matches: 10. This CDR3 spans 15 amino acids. The CDR3 here is CASSLPAGPNYEQYF. The CDR3 nucleotides read TGTGCCAGCAGTCTACCAGCGGGGCCAAACTACGAGCAGTACTTC.

The V call is TRBV6-5, the J call TRBJ1-4; D might be TRBD1 (6 bases). Trimming shortened V by 0 bases and J by 3 bases, and 8 bases separated the two germline ends. The CDR3 extends over 15 amino acids. Germline V lookup: CDR1 MNHEY, CDR2 SVGAGI. The CDR3 loop reads CASSYSGGPNEKLFF. CDR3 nucleotides: TGTGCCAGCAGTTACTCAGGGGGACCTAATGAAAAACTGTTTTTT.

Only a few counts were recorded for this clone. J is TRBJ1-2 and V is TRBV4-3, with D tentatively TRBD1 (6 bases). V lost 4 bases, J lost 4 bases, and 13 bases lay in between. The CDR3 covers 14 residues. Germline CDR1 LGHNA, CDR2 YSLEER. The CDR3 nucleotides are TGCGCCAGCAGCCTGCAACAGGGTCCCTATGGCTACACCTTC. Residues: CASSLQQGPYGYTF.

V gene TRBV24-1 combines with J gene TRBJ2-1, with D maybe TRBD2 (6 bases). V was trimmed by 9 bases and J by 3 bases, leaving 17 bases between them. The CDR3 runs 15 residues. Germline loops: CDR1 KGHDR, CDR2 SFDVKD. CDR3 nucleotide sequence: TGTGCCACCGGGTCCGGGAGCAGCCTCTACAATGAGCAGTTCTTC. Encoded protein: CATGSGSSLYNEQFF.

The rearrangement joins TRBV7-8 to TRBJ1-1; no definite D call. Germline lookup yields CDR1 SGHVS and CDR2 FQNEAQ. The CDR3 length is 12 residues. V lost 3 bases to trimming and J lost 1 base, with 3 bases between them. The CDR3 here is CASSFRNTEAFF. The CDR3 DNA sequence: TGTGCCAGCAGCTTCAGGAACACTGAAGCTTTCTTT.

The J gene is TRBJ1-2, the V gene TRBV30, with D unclear. CDR3 length: 12 residues. V dropped 5 bases and J dropped 2 bases, with 9 bases sitting between them. Germline V CDR1 and CDR2: GTSNPN, SVGIG (reference sequence). CDR3 coding DNA: TGTGCCTGGCGGGTTTGGAACTATGGCTACACCTTC. Amino acids: CAWRVWNYGYTF.

The CDR3 DNA reads as TGTGCCAGCAGGGGAGGAGTTGGGACAGGGAATAGGAATGAGCAGTTCTTC. Encoded protein: CASRGGVGTGNRNEQFF. The rearrangement uses TRBV2 and TRBJ2-1; 9 nucleotides match TRBD1. V was pared by 6 bases and J by 7 bases, with 16 bases of the junction left unmatched. The CDR3 extends over 17 amino acids. CDR1 and CDR2 from the germline V gene are SNHLY and FYNNEI.

V is TRBV6-2 or TRBV6-3 and J is TRBJ2-1; D is ambiguous. The V end lost 4 bases, the J end lost 7 bases, and 5 bases lay between the germline ends. CDR3 size: 11 residues. Looked up from germline, CDR1 is MNHEY and CDR2 is SVGEGT. The CDR3 region has the DNA TGTGCCAGCAGTTCTCTTAATGAGCAGTTCTTC. Protein: CASSSLNEQFF.

The chain couples TRBV4-1 to TRBJ1-1; 8 positions match TRBD1. V gave up 1 base and J gave up 0 bases; unmatched junction bases: 4. This CDR3 is 16 amino acids long. The germline V gene encodes CDR1 MGHRA and CDR2 YSYEKL. This chain's CDR3 is CASSQGVRGLNTEAFF. CDR3 DNA: TGCGCCAGCAGCCAAGGGGTCAGGGGGCTGAACACTGAAGCTTTCTTT.

Concerning this clone: At the DNA level, this CDR3 is encoded by other sequences in the same sample as well. The chain is built from TRBV18 and TRBJ2-7; D is possibly TRBD2 (6 bases). Germline CDR1 and CDR2: KGHSH and LQKENI. V was shortened by 0 bases and J by 0 bases, with 6 bases between the two germline ends. The CDR3 consists of 14 residues. CDR3 region: CASSPPGLSYEQYF. The CDR3 bases are TGTGCCAGCTCACCACCGGGACTCTCCTACGAGCAGTACTTC.

This clone appeared a single time. V and J are TRBV4-3 and TRBJ2-5; tentatively, D is TRBD2 (5 bases). CDR3 length equals 17 residues. Trimming left V 0 bases short and J 1 base short, with 15 bases between. Germline V gene lookup returns CDR1 LGHNA and CDR2 YSLEER. CDR3 DNA: TGCGCCAGCAGCCAAGACACGGTAGCGAACAGCCAAGAGACCCAGTACTTC. Encoded protein: CASSQDTVANSQETQYF.

The table lists this clone with a count of one. The chain recombines TRBV6-5 with TRBJ1-1; D is ambiguous. Trimming stripped 0 bases from V and 5 bases from J, with 7 bases between. The germline CDR1 and CDR2 sequences are MNHEY and SVGAGI. The CDR3 contains 13 residues. The CDR3 loop is CASSYSTGTEAFF. Written as DNA, the CDR3 is TGTGCCAGCAGTTACTCGACTGGGACTGAAGCTTTCTTT.

The chain is built from TRBV12-3 or TRBV12-4 and TRBJ2-7; D not resolved. CDR3 length equals 12 residues. The ends were cut back, 5 bases at V and 4 bases at J, with 9 bases in the middle. The CDR3 bases are TGTGCCAGCAGTGCCACGGGTTACGAGCAGTACTTC. This gives the protein CASSATGYEQYF.

CDR3 sequence: CASSLGEGWYF. In DNA form, the CDR3 reads TGCGCCAGCAGCTTGGGGGAGGGTTGGTACTTC. The chain recombines TRBV5-1 with TRBJ2-7; TRBD2 matches at 7 bases. Per germline, CDR1 SGHRS and CDR2 YFSETQ. The ends lost 0 bases at V and 12 bases at J; junction bases unmatched: 3. The CDR3 is 11 amino acids. The variable domain in full, completed from reference TRBV5-1 and TRBJ2-7, reads KAGVTQTPRYLIKTRGQQVTLSCSPISGHRSVSWYQQTPGQGLQFLFEYFSETQRNKGNFPGRFSGRQFSNSRSEMNVSTLELGDSALYLCASSLGEGWYFGPGTRLTVT.

This clone was seen only once. This chain links TRBV29-1 with TRBJ1-6; TRBD1 matches at 7 bases. This CDR3 contains 19 residues. V trimming: 0 bases; J trimming: 5 bases; junction bases outside the gene matches: 16. The V gene's germline CDR1 is SQVTM and CDR2 ANQGSEA. CDR3 loop: CSVEDRGRGKSFDNSPLHF. CDR3 nucleotides: TGCAGCGTTGAAGATCGTGGCAGGGGGAAGAGTTTCGATAATTCACCCCTCCACTTT.

The V and J genes are TRBV29-1 and TRBJ2-3; weak D call: TRBD1 (5 bases). The CDR3 totals 15 residues. Germline assignment: CDR1 SQVTM and CDR2 ANQGSEA. Trimming stripped 0 bases from V and 3 bases from J, with 13 bases between. The CDR3 sequence is CSVEDAGIVTDTQYF. The CDR3 nucleotides read TGCAGCGTTGAAGACGCAGGGATAGTAACAGATACGCAGTATTTT.

The genes are TRBV28 and TRBJ2-7; 10 bases are shared with TRBD2. The CDR3 loop spans 15 amino acids. J gave up 3 bases and V 2 bases, and 4 bases lay outside the gene matches. CDR1 is MDHEN and CDR2 is SYDVKM in the germline V gene. The CDR3, as DNA: TGTGCCAGCAGTTTAGTAGCGGGGGGCGGCTACGAGCAGTACTTC. This encodes CASSLVAGGGYEQYF.